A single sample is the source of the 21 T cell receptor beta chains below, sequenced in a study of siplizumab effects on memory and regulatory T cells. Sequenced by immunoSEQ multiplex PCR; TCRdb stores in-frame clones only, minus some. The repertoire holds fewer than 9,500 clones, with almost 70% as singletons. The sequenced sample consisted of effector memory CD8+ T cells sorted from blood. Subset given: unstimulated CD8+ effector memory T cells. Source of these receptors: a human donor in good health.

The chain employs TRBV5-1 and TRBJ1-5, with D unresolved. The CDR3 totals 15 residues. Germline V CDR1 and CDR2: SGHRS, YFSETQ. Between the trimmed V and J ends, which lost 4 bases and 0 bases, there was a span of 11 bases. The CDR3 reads CASSPGVHSNQPQHF. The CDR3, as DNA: TGCGCCAGCAGCCCCGGGGTACATAGCAATCAGCCCCAGCATTTT.

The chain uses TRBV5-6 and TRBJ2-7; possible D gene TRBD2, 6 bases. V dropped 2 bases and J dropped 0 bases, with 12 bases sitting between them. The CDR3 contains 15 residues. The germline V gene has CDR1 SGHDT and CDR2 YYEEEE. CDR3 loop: CASSFVQGLSYEQYF. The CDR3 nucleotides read TGTGCCAGCAGCTTTGTCCAGGGACTCTCCTACGAGCAGTACTTC.

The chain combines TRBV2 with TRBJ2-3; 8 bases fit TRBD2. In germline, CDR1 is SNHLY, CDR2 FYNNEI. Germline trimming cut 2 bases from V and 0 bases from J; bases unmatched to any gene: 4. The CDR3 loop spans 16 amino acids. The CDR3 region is CASSETGLVSTDTQYF. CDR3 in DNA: TGTGCCAGCAGTGAAACGGGACTAGTAAGCACAGATACGCAGTATTTT.

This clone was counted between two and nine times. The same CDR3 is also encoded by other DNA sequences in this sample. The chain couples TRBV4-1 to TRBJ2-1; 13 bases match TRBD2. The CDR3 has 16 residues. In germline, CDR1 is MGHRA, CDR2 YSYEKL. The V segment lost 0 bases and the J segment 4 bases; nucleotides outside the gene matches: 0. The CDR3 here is CASSQELAGGYNEQFF. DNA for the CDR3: TGCGCCAGCAGCCAAGAACTAGCGGGGGGGTACAATGAGCAGTTCTTC.

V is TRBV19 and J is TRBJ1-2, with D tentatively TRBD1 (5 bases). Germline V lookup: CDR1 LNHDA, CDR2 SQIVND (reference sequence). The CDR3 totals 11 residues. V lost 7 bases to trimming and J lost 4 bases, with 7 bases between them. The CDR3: CASTDSYGYTF. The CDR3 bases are TGTGCCAGTACCGACAGCTATGGCTACACCTTC.

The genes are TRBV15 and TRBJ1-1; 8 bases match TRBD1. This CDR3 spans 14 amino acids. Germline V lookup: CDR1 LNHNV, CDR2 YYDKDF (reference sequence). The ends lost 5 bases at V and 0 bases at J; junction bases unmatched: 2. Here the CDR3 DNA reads TGTGCCACCAGCTTGACAGGGGTGAACACTGAAGCTTTCTTT. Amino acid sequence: CATSLTGVNTEAFF.

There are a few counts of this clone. CDR3 nucleotides: TGCGCCAGCAGTGAGTCGCTTGAGAAGGGCTACACCTTC. Translation: CASSESLEKGYTF. The J gene is TRBJ1-2, the V gene TRBV10-1, with D hard to call. The germline V and J ends were trimmed by 0 bases and 8 bases, with 10 bases remaining between them. The length of the CDR3 is 13 residues. CDR1 WNHNN and CDR2 SYGVQD come from the germline V gene (reference sequence).

This CDR3 is CASSPTLGDYGYTF. The CDR3 DNA sequence: TGCGCCAGCAGCCCGACCCTAGGAGACTATGGCTACACCTTC. This chain joins TRBV5-1 and TRBJ1-2; D uncertain. Looked up from germline, CDR1 is SGHRS and CDR2 is YFSETQ. V was cut by 4 bases and J by 3 bases, with 13 bases left in between. The CDR3 has 14 residues.

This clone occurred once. CDR3 loop: CASSLGTGSGQPQHF. DNA for the CDR3: TGTGCCAGCAGCTTAGGGACAGGGTCGGGCCAGCCCCAGCATTTT. This chain uses TRBV11-2 with TRBJ1-5; 8 nucleotides line up with TRBD1. The CDR3 totals 15 residues. The trim removed 1 base at V and 7 bases at J, leaving 6 bases unmatched. Germline-derived CDR1 and CDR2 are SGHAT and FQNNGV.

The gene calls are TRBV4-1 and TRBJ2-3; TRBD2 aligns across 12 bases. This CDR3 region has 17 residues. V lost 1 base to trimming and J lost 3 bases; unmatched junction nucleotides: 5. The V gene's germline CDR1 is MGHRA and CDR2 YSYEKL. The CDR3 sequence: CASSQGITSGRTDTQYF. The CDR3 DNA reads TGCGCCAGCAGCCAAGGAATAACTAGCGGGAGGACAGATACGCAGTATTTT.

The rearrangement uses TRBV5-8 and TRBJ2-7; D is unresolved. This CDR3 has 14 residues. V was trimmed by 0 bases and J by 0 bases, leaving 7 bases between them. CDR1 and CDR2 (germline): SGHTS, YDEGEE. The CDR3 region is CASSLGRSSYEQYF. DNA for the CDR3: TGTGCCAGCAGCTTGGGCCGGAGCTCCTACGAGCAGTACTTC.

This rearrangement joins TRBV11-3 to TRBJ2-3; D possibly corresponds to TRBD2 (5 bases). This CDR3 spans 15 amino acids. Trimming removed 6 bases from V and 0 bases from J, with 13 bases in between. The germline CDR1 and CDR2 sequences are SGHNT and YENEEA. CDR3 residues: CASSEAVSSTDTQYF. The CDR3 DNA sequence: TGTGCCAGCAGTGAAGCGGTTTCTAGCACAGATACGCAGTATTTT.

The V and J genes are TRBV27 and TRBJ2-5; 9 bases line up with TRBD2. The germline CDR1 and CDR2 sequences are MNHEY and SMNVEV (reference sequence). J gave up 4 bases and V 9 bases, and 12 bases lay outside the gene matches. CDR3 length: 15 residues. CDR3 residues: CASAWGSGGGETQYF. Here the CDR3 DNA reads TGTGCCAGTGCTTGGGGTAGCGGGGGTGGAGAGACCCAGTACTTC.

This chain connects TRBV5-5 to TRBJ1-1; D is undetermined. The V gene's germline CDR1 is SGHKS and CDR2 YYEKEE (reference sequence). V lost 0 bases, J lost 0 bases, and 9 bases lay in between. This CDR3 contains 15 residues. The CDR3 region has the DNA TGTGCCAGCAGCTTGGTAGGACCGTTGAACACTGAAGCTTTCTTT. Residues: CASSLVGPLNTEAFF.

The CDR3 here is CASRAAGVSSYEQYF. CDR3 DNA sequence: TGTGCCAGCAGAGCCGCAGGGGTAAGCTCCTACGAGCAGTACTTC. The rearrangement links TRBV25-1 to TRBJ2-7, with D tentatively TRBD1 (6 bases). CDR1 and CDR2 from the germline V gene are MGHDK and SYGVNS. The V gene lost 6 bases and the J gene lost 0 bases, with 15 bases spanning the gap. There are 15 residues in the CDR3.

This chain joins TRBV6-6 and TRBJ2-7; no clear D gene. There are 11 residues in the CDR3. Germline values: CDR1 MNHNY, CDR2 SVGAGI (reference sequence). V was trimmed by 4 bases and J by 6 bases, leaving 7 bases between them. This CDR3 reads CASSSSAEQYF. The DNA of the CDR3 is TGTGCCAGCAGTTCCTCTGCCGAGCAGTACTTC.

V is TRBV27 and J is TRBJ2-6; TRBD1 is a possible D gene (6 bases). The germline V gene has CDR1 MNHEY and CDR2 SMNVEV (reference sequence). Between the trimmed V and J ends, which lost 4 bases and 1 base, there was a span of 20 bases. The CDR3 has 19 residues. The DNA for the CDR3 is TGTGCCAGCAGTTCACTTTTCGGCAGGGGAGTTTCTGGGGCCAACGTCCTGACTTTC. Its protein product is CASSSLFGRGVSGANVLTF.

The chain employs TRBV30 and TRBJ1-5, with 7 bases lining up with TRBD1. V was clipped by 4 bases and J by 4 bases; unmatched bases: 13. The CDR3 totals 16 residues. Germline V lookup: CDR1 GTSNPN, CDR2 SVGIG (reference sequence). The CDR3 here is CAWTERGRGSNQPQHF. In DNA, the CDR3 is TGTGCCTGGACCGAAAGGGGGCGAGGGTCAAATCAGCCCCAGCATTTT. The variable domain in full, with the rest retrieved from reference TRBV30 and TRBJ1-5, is SQTIHQWPATLVQPVGSPLSLECTVEGTSNPNLYWYRQAAGRGLQLLFYSVGIGQISSEVPQNLSASRPQDRQFILSSKKLLLSDSGFYLCAWTERGRGSNQPQHFGDGTRLSIL.

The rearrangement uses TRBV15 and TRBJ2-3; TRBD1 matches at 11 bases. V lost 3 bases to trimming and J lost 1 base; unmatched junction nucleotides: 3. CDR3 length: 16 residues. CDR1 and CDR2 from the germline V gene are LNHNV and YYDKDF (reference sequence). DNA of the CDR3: TGTGCCACCAGCAGTAGGGACAGGGGGGGCACAGATACGCAGTATTTT. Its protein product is CATSSRDRGGTDTQYF.

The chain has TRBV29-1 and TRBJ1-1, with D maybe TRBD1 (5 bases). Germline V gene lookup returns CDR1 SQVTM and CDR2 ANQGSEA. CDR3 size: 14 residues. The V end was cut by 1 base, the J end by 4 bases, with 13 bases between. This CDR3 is CSVEGPQGGTEAFF. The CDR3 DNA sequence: TGCAGCGTTGAAGGTCCTCAGGGTGGCACTGAAGCTTTCTTT.

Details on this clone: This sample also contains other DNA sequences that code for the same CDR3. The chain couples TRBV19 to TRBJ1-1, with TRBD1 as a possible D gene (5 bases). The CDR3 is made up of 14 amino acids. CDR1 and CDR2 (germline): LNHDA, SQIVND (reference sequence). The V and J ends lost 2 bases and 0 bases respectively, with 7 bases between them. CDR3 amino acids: CASSIPGLNTEAFF. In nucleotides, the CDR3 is TGTGCCAGTAGTATACCAGGGTTGAACACTGAAGCTTTCTTT.